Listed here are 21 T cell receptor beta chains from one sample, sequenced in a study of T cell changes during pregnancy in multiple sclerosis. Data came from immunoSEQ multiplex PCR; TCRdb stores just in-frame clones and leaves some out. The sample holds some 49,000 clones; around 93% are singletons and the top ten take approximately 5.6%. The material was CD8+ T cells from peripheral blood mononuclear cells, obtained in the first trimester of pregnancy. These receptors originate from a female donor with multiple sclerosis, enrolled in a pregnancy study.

The CDR3 protein is CASSVEQGPNTEAFF. Written as DNA, the CDR3 is TGTGCCAGCAGCGTAGAACAGGGACCGAACACTGAAGCTTTCTTT. The J gene is TRBJ1-1, the V gene TRBV7-8, with D tentatively TRBD1 (6 bases). V was trimmed by 5 bases and J by 1 base, leaving 14 bases between them. Germline V gives CDR1 SGHVS, CDR2 FQNEAQ. The CDR3 has 15 residues. The full variable domain, with the rest looked up from reference TRBV7-8 and TRBJ1-1, is GAGVSQSPRYKVAKRGQDVALRCDPISGHVSLFWYQQALGQGPEFLTYFQNEAQLDKSGLPSDRFFAERPEGSVSTLKIQRTQQEDSAVYLCASSVEQGPNTEAFFGQGTRLTVV.

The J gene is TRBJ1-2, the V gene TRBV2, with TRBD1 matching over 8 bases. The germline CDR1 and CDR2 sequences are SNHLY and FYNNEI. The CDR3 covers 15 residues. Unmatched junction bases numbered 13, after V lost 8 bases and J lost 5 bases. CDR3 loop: CASQSASRQGYGYTF. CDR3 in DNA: TGTGCCAGCCAATCAGCATCGAGACAGGGGTATGGCTACACCTTC.

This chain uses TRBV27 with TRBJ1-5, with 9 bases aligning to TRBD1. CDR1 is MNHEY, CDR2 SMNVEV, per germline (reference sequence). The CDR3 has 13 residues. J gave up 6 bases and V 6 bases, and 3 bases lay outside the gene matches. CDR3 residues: CASRLGQGQPQHF. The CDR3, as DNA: TGTGCCAGCAGGCTGGGACAGGGTCAGCCCCAGCATTTT.

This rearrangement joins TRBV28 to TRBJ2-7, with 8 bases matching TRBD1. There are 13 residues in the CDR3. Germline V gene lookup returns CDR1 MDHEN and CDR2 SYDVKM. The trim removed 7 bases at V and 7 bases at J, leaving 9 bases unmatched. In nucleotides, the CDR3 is TGTGCCAGCACCTGGACAGGGATAGATGAGCAGTACTTC. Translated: CASTWTGIDEQYF.

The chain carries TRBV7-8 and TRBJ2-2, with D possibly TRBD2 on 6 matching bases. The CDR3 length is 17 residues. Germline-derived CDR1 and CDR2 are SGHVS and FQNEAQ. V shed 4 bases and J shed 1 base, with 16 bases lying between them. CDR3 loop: CASSSPSGGMNTGELFF. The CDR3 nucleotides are TGTGCCAGCAGCTCCCCGTCGGGCGGGATGAACACCGGGGAGCTGTTTTTT.

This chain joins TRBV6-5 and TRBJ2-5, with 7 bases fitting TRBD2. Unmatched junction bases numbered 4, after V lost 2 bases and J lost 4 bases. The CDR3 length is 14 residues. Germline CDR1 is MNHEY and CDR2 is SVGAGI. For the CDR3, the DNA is TGTGCCAGCAGTTACGGCGGGAGAAGAGAGACCCAGTACTTC. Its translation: CASSYGGRRETQYF.

This CDR3 is CASSPRIPNTGELFF. CDR3 bases: TGTGCCAGCAGCCCGCGGATTCCTAACACCGGGGAGCTGTTTTTT. V usage is TRBV7-9 and J usage is TRBJ2-2; D unclear. This CDR3 is built from 15 residues. Trimming took off 5 bases at V and 2 bases at J, with 12 bases between the two ends. The germline CDR1 and CDR2 sequences are SEHNR and FQNEAQ (reference sequence).

CDR3 sequence reads: CASSVGQHNEQFF. In nucleotides, the CDR3 is TGTGCCAGCAGCGTAGGACAGCACAATGAGCAGTTCTTC. The chain employs TRBV9 and TRBJ2-1, with D tentatively TRBD1 (5 bases). The CDR3 extends over 13 amino acids. Germline V gene lookup returns CDR1 SGDLS and CDR2 YYNGEE. V lost 0 bases and J lost 5, with 6 bases in between. Full variable domain (outside the CDR3, taken from reference TRBV9 and TRBJ2-1): DSGVTQTPKHLITATGQRVTLRCSPRSGDLSVYWYQQSLDQGLQFLIQYYNGEERAKGNILERFSAQQFPDLHSELNLSSLELGDSALYFCASSVGQHNEQFFGPGTRLTVL.

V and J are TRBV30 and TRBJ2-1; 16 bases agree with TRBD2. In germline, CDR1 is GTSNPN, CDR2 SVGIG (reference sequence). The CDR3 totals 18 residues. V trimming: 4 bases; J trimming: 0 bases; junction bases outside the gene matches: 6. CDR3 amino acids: CAWTGLAGGGSSYNEQFF. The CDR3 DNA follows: TGTGCCTGGACGGGACTAGCGGGAGGGGGGAGCTCCTACAATGAGCAGTTCTTC.

The CDR3, as DNA: TGTGCCTGGAGTGTACCTGGCTCCCCAGTTTTCTACGAGCAGTACTTC. Residues: CAWSVPGSPVFYEQYF. V usage is TRBV30 and J usage is TRBJ2-7; unclear D gene. Germline V gene sequence: CDR1 GTSNPN, CDR2 SVGIG (reference sequence). CDR3 length equals 16 residues. V was clipped by 0 bases and J by 3 bases, with 18 bases between them.

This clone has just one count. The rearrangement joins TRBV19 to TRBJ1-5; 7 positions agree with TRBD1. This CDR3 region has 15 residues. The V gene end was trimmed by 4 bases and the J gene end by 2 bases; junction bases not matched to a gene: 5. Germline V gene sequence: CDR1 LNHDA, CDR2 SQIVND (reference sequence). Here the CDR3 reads CASSKDRKGNQPQHF. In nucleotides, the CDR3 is TGTGCCAGTAGTAAGGACAGGAAGGGCAATCAGCCCCAGCATTTT.

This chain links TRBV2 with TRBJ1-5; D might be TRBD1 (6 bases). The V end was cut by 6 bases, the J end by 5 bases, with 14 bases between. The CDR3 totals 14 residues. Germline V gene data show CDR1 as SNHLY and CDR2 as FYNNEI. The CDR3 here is CASRERQAYQPQHF. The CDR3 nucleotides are TGTGCCAGCAGAGAAAGACAGGCCTATCAGCCCCAGCATTTT.

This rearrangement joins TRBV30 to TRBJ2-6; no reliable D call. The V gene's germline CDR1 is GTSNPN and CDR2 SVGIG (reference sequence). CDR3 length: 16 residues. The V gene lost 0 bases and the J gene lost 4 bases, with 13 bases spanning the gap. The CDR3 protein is CAWSVPPGPGANVLTF. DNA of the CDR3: TGTGCCTGGAGTGTACCCCCAGGTCCCGGGGCCAACGTCCTGACTTTC.

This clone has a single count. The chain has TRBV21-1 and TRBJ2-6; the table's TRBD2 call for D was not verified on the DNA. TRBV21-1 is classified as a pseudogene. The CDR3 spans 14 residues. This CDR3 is CASRRGSGANVLTF. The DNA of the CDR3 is TGTGCCAGCAGGAGAGGCTCTGGGGCCAACGTCCTGACTTTC.

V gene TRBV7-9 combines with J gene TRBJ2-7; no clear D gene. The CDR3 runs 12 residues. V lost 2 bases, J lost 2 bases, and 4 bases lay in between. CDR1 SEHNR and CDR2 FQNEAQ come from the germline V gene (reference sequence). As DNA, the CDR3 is TGTGCCAGCAGCTTATCCACCTACGAGCAGTACTTC. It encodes CASSLSTYEQYF.

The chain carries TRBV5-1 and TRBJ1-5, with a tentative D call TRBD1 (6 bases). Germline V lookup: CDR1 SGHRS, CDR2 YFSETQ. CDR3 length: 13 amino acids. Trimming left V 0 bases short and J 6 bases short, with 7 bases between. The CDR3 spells CASSLEGGQPQHF. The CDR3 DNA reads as TGCGCCAGCAGCTTGGAAGGGGGTCAGCCCCAGCATTTT.

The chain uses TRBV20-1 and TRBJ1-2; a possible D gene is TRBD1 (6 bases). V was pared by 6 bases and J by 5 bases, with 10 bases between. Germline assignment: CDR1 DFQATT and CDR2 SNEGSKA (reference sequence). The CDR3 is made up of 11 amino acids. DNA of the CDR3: TGCAGTGCCAGGGGCCTATATGGCTACACCTTC. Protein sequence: CSARGLYGYTF.

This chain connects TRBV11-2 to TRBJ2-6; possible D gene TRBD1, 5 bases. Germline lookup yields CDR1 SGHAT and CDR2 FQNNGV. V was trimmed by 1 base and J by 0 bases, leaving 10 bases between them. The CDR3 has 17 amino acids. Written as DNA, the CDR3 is TGTGCCAGCAGCTTAGGCACAGGCTACTCTGGGGCCAACGTCCTGACTTTC. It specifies CASSLGTGYSGANVLTF. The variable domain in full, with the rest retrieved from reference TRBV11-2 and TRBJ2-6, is EAGVAQSPRYKIIEKRQSVAFWCNPISGHATLYWYQQILGQGPKLLIQFQNNGVVDDSQLPKDRFSAERLKGVDSTLKIQPAKLEDSAVYLCASSLGTGYSGANVLTFGAGSRLTVL.

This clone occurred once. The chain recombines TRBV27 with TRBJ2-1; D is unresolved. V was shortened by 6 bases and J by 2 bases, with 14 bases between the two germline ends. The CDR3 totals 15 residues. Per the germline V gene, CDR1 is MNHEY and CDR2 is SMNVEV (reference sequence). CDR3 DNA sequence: TGTGCCAGCAGACGAGACATGAACCCCTACAATGAGCAGTTCTTC. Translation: CASRRDMNPYNEQFF.

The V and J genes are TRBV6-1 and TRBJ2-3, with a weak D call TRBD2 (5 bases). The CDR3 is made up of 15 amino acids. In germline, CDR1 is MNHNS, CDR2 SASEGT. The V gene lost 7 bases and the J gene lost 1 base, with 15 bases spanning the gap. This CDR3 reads CASNFIRERTDTQYF. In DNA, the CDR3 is TGTGCCAGCAATTTCATCCGGGAACGCACAGATACGCAGTATTTT.

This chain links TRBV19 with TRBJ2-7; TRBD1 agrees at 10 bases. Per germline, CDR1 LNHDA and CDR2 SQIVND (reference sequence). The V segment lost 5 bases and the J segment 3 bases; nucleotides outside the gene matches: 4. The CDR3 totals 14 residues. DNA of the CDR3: TGTGCCAGTAGTCCCGGGACAGGGGACTACGAGCAGTACTTC. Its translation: CASSPGTGDYEQYF. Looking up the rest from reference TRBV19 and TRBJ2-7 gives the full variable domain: DGGITQSPKYLFRKEGQNVTLSCEQNLNHDAMYWYRQDPGQGLRLIYYSQIVNDFQKGDIAEGYSVSREKKESFPLTVTSAQKNPTAFYLCASSPGTGDYEQYFGPGTRLTVT.